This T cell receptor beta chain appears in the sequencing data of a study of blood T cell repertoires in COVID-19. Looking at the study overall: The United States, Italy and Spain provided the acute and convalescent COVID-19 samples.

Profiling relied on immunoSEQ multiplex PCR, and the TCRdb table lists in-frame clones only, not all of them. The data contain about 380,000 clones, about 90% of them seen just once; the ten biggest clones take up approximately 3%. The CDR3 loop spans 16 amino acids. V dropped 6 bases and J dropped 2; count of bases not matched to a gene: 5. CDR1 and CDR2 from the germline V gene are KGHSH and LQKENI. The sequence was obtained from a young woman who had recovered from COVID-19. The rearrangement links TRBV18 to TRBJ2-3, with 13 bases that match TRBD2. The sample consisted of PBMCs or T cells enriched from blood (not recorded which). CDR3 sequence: CASSEGLAGITDTQYF. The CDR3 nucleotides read TGTGCCAGCTCTGAGGGACTAGCGGGGATCACAGATACGCAGTATTTT.